This T cell receptor (beta chain) was retrieved from a study of somatic mutations in cytotoxic T cells in rheumatoid arthritis. Study at large: Patient blood (30 ml EDTA) was drawn right after diagnosis, before any treatment. Selected populations of V beta antibody-stained T cells underwent flow sorting at nearly 100% purity; these encompassed V beta1+ cells subjected to TCRB sequencing.

Study observations and caveats: The authors did not know the antigen targets of the expanded CD8+ clones.

Isolating CD4+ and CD8+ cells involved positive magnetic bead selection on an AutoMACS. Their purity was then checked by flow cytometry. Turning to this clone: Its target is unknown.

Germline V CDR1 and CDR2: SEHNR, FQNEAQ (reference sequence). V was shortened by 4 bases and J by 0 bases, with 15 bases between the two germline ends. This CDR3 region has 16 residues. Sequenced by immunoSEQ multiplex PCR; TCRdb stores in-frame clones only, minus some. Among 15,000 to 20,000 clones listed, roughly four fifths were seen once. This chain connects TRBV7-9 to TRBJ1-1; no definite D call. The sequenced material came from CD8+ T cells sorted from blood. The sequence came from a woman aged 45 to 65 with rheumatoid arthritis. The CDR3 spells CASSYSPQKLNTEAFF. CDR3 nucleotide sequence: TGTGCCAGCAGCTACTCACCCCAAAAACTGAACACTGAAGCTTTCTTT. Using reference TRBV7-9 and TRBJ1-1 for the parts outside the CDR3, the full variable domain is DTGVSQNPRHKITKRGQNVTFRCDPISEHNRLYWYRQTLGQGPEFLTYFQNEAQLEKSRLLSDRFSAERPKGSFSTLEIQRTEQGDSAMYLCASSYSPQKLNTEAFFGQGTRLTVV.